This T cell receptor (beta chain) was observed in a study of blood T cell repertoires in COVID-19. In the study overall: T cells, B-cell-depleted T cells, or PBMCs supplied cDNA or gDNA.

The CDR3 has 13 residues. Per germline, CDR1 MNHEY and CDR2 SMNVEV (reference sequence). V was cut by 5 bases and J by 2 bases, with 8 bases left in between. The repertoire was sequenced with immunoSEQ multiplex PCR; TCRdb's copy has only in-frame clones and lacks some. This table holds approximately 470,000 clones, roughly 87% found once. The sequence came from a woman in her late teens or twenties who had recovered from COVID-19. What was sequenced was PBMCs or T cells enriched from blood (not recorded which). This chain connects TRBV27 to TRBJ2-3; D is perhaps TRBD1 (5 bases). The DNA of the CDR3 is TGTGCCAGCAGTCCCAGGGACACAGATACGCAGTATTTT. This sequence encodes CASSPRDTDTQYF.